Below, 31 T cell receptor beta chains from the same sample are listed, as sequenced in a study of early T cells in non-severe SARS-CoV-2 infection. One entry per CDR3 protein, called by TCRdb with MiXCR from the 5' RACE reads. The sample includes about 80,000 distinct CDR3 sequences, about 12% of them seen just once. The material sequenced was whole blood. Receptors originate from an adult who was a healthcare worker with PCR-confirmed SARS-CoV-2 infection or an uninfected control (not recorded which).

This clonotype was recorded at least ten times. The chain combines TRBV11-2 with TRBJ2-1, with D perhaps given as TRBD1 or TRBD2 (5 bases each). The CDR3 extends over 11 amino acids. Germline V gives CDR1 SGHAT, CDR2 FQNNGV. With 4 bases removed from V and 10 bases from J, the gap between germline ends came to 8 bases. This CDR3 reads CASSYGGEQFF. The DNA for the CDR3 is TGTGCCAGCAGCTATGGGGGAGAGCAGTTCTTC.

This clonotype has a single count. A read error may account for a junction end that differs from germline. This chain uses TRBV5-1 with TRBJ2-1; the match to TRBD2 covers 8 bases. Germline lookup yields CDR1 SGHRS and CDR2 YFSETQ. This CDR3 has 15 residues. The CDR3 reads CASSSGGPSHNEKFF. The CDR3 DNA reads TGCGCCAGCAGTTCGGGGGGGCCCTCTCACAATGAGAAGTTCTTC.

This clonotype was seen only a few times. This chain connects TRBV12-5 to TRBJ2-5, with D possibly being TRBD1 (5 bases). There are 18 residues in the CDR3. Germline V gives CDR1 LGHNT, CDR2 FRNRAP. The V and J ends lost 0 bases and 5 bases respectively, with 22 bases between them. The CDR3 reads CASGLVQKGDIGTETQYF. CDR3 nucleotide sequence: TGTGCTAGTGGTTTGGTACAGAAAGGGGATATTGGAACGGAGACCCAGTACTTC.

The sample holds a few counts of this clonotype. The CDR3, as DNA: TGCAGCGTTGAAGTACAGGGGGCGTATACTGAAGCTTTCTTT. Its protein is CSVEVQGAYTEAFF. V and J are TRBV29-1 and TRBJ1-1, with TRBD1 matching 9 bases. The V gene end was trimmed by 1 base and the J gene end by 5 bases; junction bases not matched to a gene: 5. Germline V gene data show CDR1 as SQVTM and CDR2 as ANQGSEA. The CDR3 has 14 residues. Together with reference TRBV29-1 and TRBJ1-1, the CDR3 gives the full variable domain: SAVISQKPSRDICQRGTSLTIQCQVDSQVTMMFWYRQQPGQSLTLIATANQGSEATYESGFVIDKFPISRPNLTFSTLTVSNMSPEDSSIYLCSVEVQGAYTEAFFGQGTRLTVV.

This clonotype was found many times. CDR3 amino acids: CASSLVRRHEQFF. CDR3 bases: TGTGCCAGCAGTTTAGTTAGAAGGCATGAGCAGTTCTTC. V usage is TRBV12-3 or TRBV12-4 and J usage is TRBJ2-1, with no clear D. The CDR3 runs 13 residues. The V end was cut by 1 base, the J end by 8 bases, with 9 bases between.

In its sample, this clonotype was seen many times. V is TRBV19 and J is TRBJ2-7; 12 bases agree with TRBD2. V gave up 5 bases and J gave up 4 bases; unmatched junction bases: 6. This CDR3 has 15 amino acids. Germline V lookup: CDR1 LNHDA, CDR2 SQIVND (reference sequence). For the CDR3, the DNA is TGTGCCAGTAGTCTCCGGACTAGCGGGACGTACGAGCAGTACTTC. This translates into CASSLRTSGTYEQYF.

The chain uses TRBV29-1 and TRBJ2-7; TRBD2 matches 7 bases. Germline CDR1 SQVTM, CDR2 ANQGSEA. The length of the CDR3 is 13 residues. Trimming at V came to 5 bases and at J to 0 bases, leaving 4 bases not matched to a gene. The chain's CDR3 is CSVREASSYEQYF. In DNA form, the CDR3 reads TGCAGCGTTCGGGAGGCCAGCTCCTACGAGCAGTACTTC.

Only a few counts were recorded for this clonotype. The J gene is TRBJ1-2, the V gene TRBV7-2; no reliable D call. There are 14 residues in the CDR3. Trimming cost V 1 base and J 7 bases, with 13 bases left between them. In germline, CDR1 is SGHTA, CDR2 FQGNSA. The CDR3 loop reads CASSLGNWDGGYTF. CDR3 bases: TGTGCCAGCAGCTTAGGAAATTGGGATGGTGGCTACACCTTC.

In its sample, this clonotype was seen a few times. The V call is TRBV11-2, the J call TRBJ2-1; perhaps TRBD1 as D (6 bases). Trimming stripped 2 bases from V and 3 bases from J, with 17 bases between. Germline CDR1 is SGHAT and CDR2 is FQNNGV. The length of the CDR3 is 17 residues. Written as DNA, the CDR3 is TGTGCCAGCAGCTTACAGAAAATAAGGACAGACTACAATGAGCAGTTCTTC. It is translated as CASSLQKIRTDYNEQFF.

The CDR3 loop reads CASSPGAVNYGYTF. CDR3 bases: TGTGCCAGCTCACCGGGAGCGGTTAACTATGGCTACACCTTC. V usage is TRBV18 and J usage is TRBJ1-2; D unresolved. The CDR3 is made up of 14 amino acids. V was trimmed by 3 bases and J by 1 base, leaving 9 bases between them. Germline values: CDR1 KGHSH, CDR2 LQKENI.

CDR3: CASSDHLKRQTNYGYTF. DNA of the CDR3: TGCGCCAGCAGCGACCACCTCAAGCGACAGACTAACTATGGCTACACCTTC. This sequence joins TRBV10-2 and TRBJ1-2, with D possibly being TRBD1 (5 bases). Germline loops: CDR1 WSHSY, CDR2 SAAADI. Trimming took off 6 bases at V and 0 bases at J, with 20 bases between the two ends. This CDR3 has 17 residues.

The J gene is TRBJ2-4, the V gene TRBV20-1; no reliable D call. The V gene's germline CDR1 is DFQATT and CDR2 SNEGSKA (reference sequence). The CDR3 runs 13 residues. V was trimmed by 3 bases and J by 0 bases, leaving 6 bases between them. In nucleotides, the CDR3 is TGCAGTGCTAGTCTACTAGCCAAAAACATTCAGTACTTC. As protein: CSASLLAKNIQYF.

This clonotype was seen repeatedly, ten times or more. The rearrangement joins TRBV7-9 to TRBJ2-1; D remains ambiguous. Per germline, CDR1 SEHNR and CDR2 FQNEAQ (reference sequence). Trimming removed 1 base from V and 9 bases from J, with 7 bases in between. The CDR3 is 12 amino acids. CDR3 amino acids: CASSLEGSEQFF. CDR3 in DNA: TGTGCCAGCAGCTTAGAGGGTTCTGAGCAGTTCTTC. Using reference TRBV7-9 and TRBJ2-1 for the parts outside the CDR3, the full variable domain is DTGVSQNPRHKITKRGQNVTFRCDPISEHNRLYWYRQTLGQGPEFLTYFQNEAQLEKSRLLSDRFSAERPKGSFSTLEIQRTEQGDSAMYLCASSLEGSEQFFGPGTRLTVL.

This clonotype appeared many times. V usage is TRBV7-8 and J usage is TRBJ1-2; TRBD1 agrees at 7 bases. The J segment lost 5 bases and the V segment lost 2 bases, leaving 8 bases of the junction unmatched. The CDR3 spans 15 residues. Germline CDR1 is SGHVS and CDR2 is FQNEAQ. The CDR3 sequence: CASSLQGDSNYGYTF. CDR3 DNA: TGTGCCAGCAGCTTACAAGGGGACAGCAATTATGGCTACACCTTC.

This clonotype was detected a few times. The chain links TRBV4-1 to TRBJ2-7; D may be TRBD2 (6 bases). The V end was cut by 4 bases, the J end by 4 bases, with 14 bases between. The CDR3 loop spans 14 amino acids. Germline CDR1 MGHRA, CDR2 YSYEKL. CDR3 bases: TGCGCCAGCAGCCCAAATCTAGCGCGGTACGAGCAGTACTTC. Translating gives CASSPNLARYEQYF.

This clonotype was counted only a few times. Germline and junction disagree at one end, which may indicate a read error. V and J are TRBV7-9 and TRBJ1-6; weak D call: TRBD1 (6 bases). The CDR3 totals 14 residues. Germline CDR1 SEHNR, CDR2 FQNEAQ (reference sequence). CDR3 in DNA: TGTGCCAGCAGCTTAGACAGGGAACGATCACCCCTCCCTTTT. This sequence encodes CASSLDRERSPLPF.

This chain uses TRBV14 with TRBJ2-5; no firm D call. The V end lost 0 bases, the J end lost 5 bases, and 13 bases lay between the germline ends. Germline V gene sequence: CDR1 SGHDN, CDR2 FVKESK. The CDR3 sequence is 15 residues long. The CDR3: CASSQDIKGTETQYF. The DNA of the CDR3 is TGTGCCAGCAGCCAAGACATAAAGGGAACGGAGACCCAGTACTTC.

The table lists this clonotype with many counts. The chain has TRBV21-1 and TRBJ2-3; the table assigns TRBD2, which was not confirmed against the DNA. TRBV21-1 is deemed a pseudogene. The CDR3 sequence is 14 residues long. The CDR3 protein is CASSKELPTDTQYF. The CDR3, as DNA: TGTGCCAGCAGCAAGGAGCTCCCCACAGATACGCAGTATTTT.

This clonotype came up many times. The rearrangement links TRBV2 to TRBJ1-4, with a weak D call TRBD1 (5 bases). Germline V CDR1 and CDR2: SNHLY, FYNNEI. Trimming took off 7 bases at V and 5 bases at J, with 11 bases between the two ends. This CDR3 is 13 amino acids long. The CDR3 here is CASTNRRNEKLFF. CDR3 nucleotide sequence: TGTGCCAGCACGAACAGGAGAAATGAAAAACTGTTTTTT. The full variable domain, completed using reference TRBV2 and TRBJ1-4, is EPEVTQTPSHQVTQMGQEVILRCVPISNHLYFYWYRQILGQKVEFLVSFYNNEISEKSEIFDDQFSVERPDGSNFTLKIRSTKLEDSAMYFCASTNRRNEKLFFGSGTQLSVL.

This clonotype showed up just a few times. The chain carries TRBV7-6 and TRBJ2-2; D could derive from TRBD1 or TRBD2 (6 bases each). V lost 6 bases to trimming and J lost 5 bases, with 16 bases between them. CDR3 size: 15 residues. Per germline, CDR1 SGHVS and CDR2 FNYEAQ. CDR3 nucleotide sequence: TGTGCCAGCAGTTTTCGGGGGCCGAGGACCGGGGAGCTGTTTTTT. It is translated as CASSFRGPRTGELFF.

This clonotype has just a few counts. This chain joins TRBV6-5 and TRBJ2-1; D gene uncertain. Germline CDR1 MNHEY, CDR2 SVGAGI. This CDR3 spans 16 amino acids. V lost 4 bases and J 7 bases, leaving 20 bases between the germline ends. DNA for the CDR3: TGTGCCAGCAGTTCCCCCGGCCGTCCGGAAAAGAATGAGCAGTTCTTC. Protein product: CASSSPGRPEKNEQFF.

This clonotype was detected a few times. The rearrangement links TRBV15 to TRBJ2-7; D ambiguous. CDR3 length: 14 amino acids. Germline loops: CDR1 LNHNV, CDR2 YYDKDF (reference sequence). V was cut by 2 bases and J by 6 bases, with 14 bases left in between. This CDR3 reads CATSRTRQASEQYF. In nucleotides, the CDR3 is TGTGCCACCAGCAGAACACGGCAGGCGTCCGAGCAGTACTTC.

This clonotype was seen ten or more times. This sequence joins TRBV7-8 and TRBJ2-5, with a tentative D call TRBD1 (6 bases). The V end lost 4 bases, the J end lost 1 base, and 13 bases lay between the germline ends. This CDR3 contains 15 residues. Germline assignment: CDR1 SGHVS and CDR2 FQNEAQ. The CDR3 DNA follows: TGTGCCAGCAGCTCCCATACAGGGACCCAAGAGACCCAGTACTTC. Its protein is CASSSHTGTQETQYF. The full variable domain, with the rest looked up from reference TRBV7-8 and TRBJ2-5, is GAGVSQSPRYKVAKRGQDVALRCDPISGHVSLFWYQQALGQGPEFLTYFQNEAQLDKSGLPSDRFFAERPEGSVSTLKIQRTQQEDSAVYLCASSSHTGTQETQYFGPGTRLLVL.

The chain has TRBV21-1 and TRBJ2-3. TRBV21-1 is an annotated pseudogene. This CDR3 is 14 amino acids long. CDR3 DNA: TGTGCCAGCAGCAAAGCGACTAGCACAGATACGCAGTATTTT. This sequence encodes CASSKATSTDTQYF.

The rearrangement joins TRBV3-1 to TRBJ2-1, with D perhaps TRBD2 (5 bases). Germline-derived CDR1 and CDR2 are LGHDT and YNNKEL (reference sequence). This CDR3 has 14 amino acids. Trimming took 2 bases from V and 2 from J, leaving 7 bases between them. The CDR3 DNA reads as TGTGCCAGCAGCCAACAGCGGACCTACAATGAGCAGTTCTTC. Translating gives CASSQQRTYNEQFF.

This clonotype was recorded at least ten times. The chain has TRBV10-3 and TRBJ2-7; unclear D gene. The CDR3 length is 13 residues. Germline CDR1 ENHRY, CDR2 SYGVKD. Trimming took off 2 bases at V and 2 bases at J, with 7 bases between the two ends. The DNA for the CDR3 is TGTGCCATCAGTGAGAACAGCGCCTACGAGCAGTACTTC. This gives the protein CAISENSAYEQYF.

Sample share makes this clonotype medium-sized (0.01 to 0.1%). The chain carries TRBV29-1 and TRBJ2-3; 10 nucleotides align to TRBD1. CDR1 SQVTM and CDR2 ANQGSEA come from the germline V gene. This CDR3 has 14 residues. The junction had 8 bases not matched to a gene; V was cut back by 7 bases and J by 4 bases. CDR3 sequence: CSGRTGQGPDTQYF. The CDR3 DNA is TGCAGCGGAAGGACGGGACAGGGGCCAGATACGCAGTATTTT.

The gene calls are TRBV28 and TRBJ1-6, with D perhaps TRBD1 (6 bases). CDR1 is MDHEN, CDR2 SYDVKM, per germline. CDR3 length equals 16 residues. The germline V and J ends were trimmed by 8 bases and 5 bases, with 19 bases remaining between them. This CDR3 is CASQAGGRHNNSPLHF. CDR3 bases: TGTGCCAGCCAGGCGGGGGGCAGACATAATAATTCACCCCTCCACTTT.

This clonotype was recorded many times. The V gene is TRBV6-1, the J gene TRBJ2-5; D remains ambiguous. Trimming took off 1 base at V and 4 bases at J, with 10 bases between the two ends. This CDR3 region has 14 residues. Germline CDR1 and CDR2: MNHNS and SASEGT. In DNA form, the CDR3 reads TGTGCCAGCAGTGAAGTTGGTAGCCGAGAGACCCAGTACTTC. This encodes CASSEVGSRETQYF.

In its sample, this clonotype was seen many times. V gene TRBV12-5 combines with J gene TRBJ2-5; TRBD1 matches at 8 bases. Germline lookup yields CDR1 LGHNT and CDR2 FRNRAP. J gave up 3 bases and V 5 bases, and 5 bases lay outside the gene matches. The CDR3 is 14 residues long. The CDR3, as DNA: TGTGCTAGTGGTCTGACAGGGGTTAAAGAGACCCAGTACTTC. Translation: CASGLTGVKETQYF.

In its sample, this clonotype was seen a few times. The chain joins TRBV11-2 to TRBJ2-1; 7 bases match TRBD2. Looked up from germline, CDR1 is SGHAT and CDR2 is FQNNGV. CDR3 length: 18 residues. Trimming at V came to 3 bases and at J to 1 base, leaving 12 bases not matched to a gene. The CDR3 region is CASSFRPPLAVSYNEQFF. The CDR3 DNA sequence: TGTGCCAGCAGCTTTAGGCCCCCCCTAGCGGTGTCCTACAATGAGCAGTTCTTC.